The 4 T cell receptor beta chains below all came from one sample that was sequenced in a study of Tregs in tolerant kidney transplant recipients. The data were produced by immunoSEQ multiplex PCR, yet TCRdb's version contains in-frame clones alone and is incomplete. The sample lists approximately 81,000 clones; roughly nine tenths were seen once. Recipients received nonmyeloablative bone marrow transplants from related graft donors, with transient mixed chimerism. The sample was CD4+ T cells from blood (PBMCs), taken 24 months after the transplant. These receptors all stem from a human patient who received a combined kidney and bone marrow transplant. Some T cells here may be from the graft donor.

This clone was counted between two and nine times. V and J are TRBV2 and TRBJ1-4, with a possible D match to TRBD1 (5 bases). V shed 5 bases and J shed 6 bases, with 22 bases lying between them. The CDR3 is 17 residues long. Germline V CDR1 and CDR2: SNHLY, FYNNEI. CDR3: CASSPPPGYKFDEKLFF. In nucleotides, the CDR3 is TGTGCCAGCAGTCCCCCCCCAGGGTACAAATTCGATGAAAAACTGTTTTTT. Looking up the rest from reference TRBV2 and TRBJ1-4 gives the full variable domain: EPEVTQTPSHQVTQMGQEVILRCVPISNHLYFYWYRQILGQKVEFLVSFYNNEISEKSEIFDDQFSVERPDGSNFTLKIRSTKLEDSAMYFCASSPPPGYKFDEKLFFGSGTQLSVL.

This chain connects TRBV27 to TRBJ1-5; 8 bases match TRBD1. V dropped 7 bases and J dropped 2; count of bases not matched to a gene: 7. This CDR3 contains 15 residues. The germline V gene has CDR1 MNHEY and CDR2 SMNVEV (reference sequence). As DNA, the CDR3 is TGTGCCAGCAAACAAGGGACAGGCGGCAATCAGCCCCAGCATTTT. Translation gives CASKQGTGGNQPQHF.

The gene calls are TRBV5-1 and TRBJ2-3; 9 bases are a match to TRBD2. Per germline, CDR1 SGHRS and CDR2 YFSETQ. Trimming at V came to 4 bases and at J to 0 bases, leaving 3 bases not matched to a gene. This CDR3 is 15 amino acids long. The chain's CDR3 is CASSLSGGSTDTQYF. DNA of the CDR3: TGCGCCAGCAGCCTTAGCGGGGGTAGCACAGATACGCAGTATTTT.

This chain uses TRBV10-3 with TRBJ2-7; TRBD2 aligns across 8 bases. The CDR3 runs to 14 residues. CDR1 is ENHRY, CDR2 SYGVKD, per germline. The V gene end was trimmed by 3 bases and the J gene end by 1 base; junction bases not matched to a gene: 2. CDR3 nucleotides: TGTGCCATCAGTGACCAGCGGGGGTCCTACGAGCAGTACTTC. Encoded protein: CAISDQRGSYEQYF.